Listed here is a single T cell receptor beta chain. As yet, its antigen is unknown. TCRdb's copy holds only in-frame clones and misses some; the assay was immunoSEQ multiplex PCR. The table lists 30,000 to 40,000 clones, about 80% of them singletons, with about 15% in the top ten. The data derive from a study of lymphopenia after photon versus proton radiotherapy. Study-level points and caveats: Relative stability marked proton patients; photon patients lost diversity and naive cells. Oligoclonal CD8+ Temra expansion after nadir drove photon patients' diversity drop. In patients who died, overall survival fell as post-nadir TCR diversity dropped more.

V was clipped by 4 bases and J by 4 bases, with 16 bases between them. The germline V gene encodes CDR1 SGDLS and CDR2 YYNGEE. The CDR3 covers 15 residues. This TCR was sampled from a woman between 65 and 79 years old with pancreatic cancer. The sequenced sample was peripheral blood, obtained from a patient treated with proton-based radiotherapy. V is TRBV9 and J is TRBJ2-3; D unclear. This chain's CDR3 is CASSPLFYGADTQYF. The CDR3 DNA is TGTGCCAGCAGCCCCCTCTTCTACGGCGCAGATACGCAGTATTTT. The whole variable domain, remainder taken from reference TRBV9 and TRBJ2-3, is DSGVTQTPKHLITATGQRVTLRCSPRSGDLSVYWYQQSLDQGLQFLIQYYNGEERAKGNILERFSAQQFPDLHSELNLSSLELGDSALYFCASSPLFYGADTQYFGPGTRLTVL.